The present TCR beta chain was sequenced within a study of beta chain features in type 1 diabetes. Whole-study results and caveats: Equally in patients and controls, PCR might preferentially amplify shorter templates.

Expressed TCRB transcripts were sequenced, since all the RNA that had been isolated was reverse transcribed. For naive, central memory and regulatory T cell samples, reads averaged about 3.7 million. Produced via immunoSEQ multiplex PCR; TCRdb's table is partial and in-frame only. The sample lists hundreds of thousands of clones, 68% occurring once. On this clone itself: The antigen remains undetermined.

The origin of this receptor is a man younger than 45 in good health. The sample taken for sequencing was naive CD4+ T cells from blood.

CDR3 sequence (DNA): TGTGCCAGCACCCTGGACAGGATCTACAATGAGCAGTTCTTC. Protein sequence: CASTLDRIYNEQFF. The genes are TRBV28 and TRBJ2-1, with 7 positions matching TRBD1. With V trimmed by 7 bases and J by 3 bases, 6 bases remained unmatched. CDR1 is MDHEN, CDR2 SYDVKM, per germline. The CDR3 spans 14 residues.